The 7 T cell receptor beta chains below all came from one sample that was sequenced in a study of blood T cell repertoires in COVID-19. TCRdb's table, derived via immunoSEQ multiplex PCR, lists solely in-frame clones and lacks some. The data show tens of thousands of clones, with approximately 87% seen just once and about 17% held by the top ten. Input material: peripheral blood. The receptors originated from a human donor in a cohort sampled during active COVID-19.

The chain employs TRBV6-2 or TRBV6-3 and TRBJ1-4; TRBD1 aligns across 8 bases. CDR3 size: 15 residues. V shed 4 bases and J 10 bases; nucleotides not matched to a gene: 11. Germline V gives CDR1 MNHEY, CDR2 SVGEGT. The CDR3 loop is CASSLSGTGGGKLFF. The CDR3, as DNA: TGTGCCAGCAGTTTGTCCGGGACAGGCGGCGGAAAACTGTTTTTT.

This clone was seen only a few times. J is TRBJ1-5 and V is TRBV10-1; TRBD1 might be the D (6 bases). This CDR3 is built from 14 residues. Trimming stripped 0 bases from V and 6 bases from J, with 9 bases between. The germline CDR1 and CDR2 sequences are WNHNN and SYGVQD (reference sequence). This chain's CDR3 is CASSESGGPQPQHF. CDR3 bases: TGCGCCAGCAGTGAGTCGGGGGGGCCTCAGCCCCAGCATTTT.

The chain has TRBV19 and TRBJ1-4, with D tentatively TRBD1 (6 bases). The CDR3 runs to 14 residues. V shed 5 bases and J shed 8 bases, with 15 bases lying between them. Germline CDR1 LNHDA, CDR2 SQIVND (reference sequence). CDR3 residues: CASSVNRAREKLFF. Written as DNA, the CDR3 is TGTGCCAGTAGTGTAAACAGGGCGCGGGAAAAACTGTTTTTT.

The rearrangement uses TRBV7-9 and TRBJ1-2; 7 bases match TRBD1. Germline V CDR1 and CDR2: SEHNR, FQNEAQ (reference sequence). There are 17 residues in the CDR3. V lost 3 bases to trimming and J lost 4 bases; unmatched junction nucleotides: 14. The CDR3 is CASSLTYPGQKTYGYTF. For the CDR3, the DNA is TGTGCCAGCAGCTTGACCTATCCGGGACAGAAGACCTATGGCTACACCTTC. Complete variable domain (other parts from reference TRBV7-9 and TRBJ1-2): DTGVSQNPRHKITKRGQNVTFRCDPISEHNRLYWYRQTLGQGPEFLTYFQNEAQLEKSRLLSDRFSAERPKGSFSTLEIQRTEQGDSAMYLCASSLTYPGQKTYGYTFGSGTRLTVV.

This clone has only a few counts. J is TRBJ1-5 and V is TRBV4-2; D is uncertain. V was cut by 0 bases and J by 8 bases, with 14 bases left in between. The CDR3 is made up of 15 amino acids. Germline V lookup: CDR1 LGHNA, CDR2 YNFKEQ. This CDR3 is CASSQDAIAVEPQHF. CDR3 in DNA: TGTGCCAGCAGCCAAGACGCCATAGCGGTGGAGCCCCAGCATTTT.

The chain employs TRBV5-5 and TRBJ1-3; 10 bases fit TRBD1. The germline CDR1 and CDR2 sequences are SGHKS and YYEKEE (reference sequence). The CDR3 has 15 residues. Trimming removed 7 bases from V and 3 bases from J; junction bases left unmatched: 7. The DNA for the CDR3 is TGTGCCAGCCGACAGGGGGCCGGCTATGGAAACACCATATATTTT. Translation gives CASRQGAGYGNTIYF.

In its sample, this clone was seen once. This chain connects TRBV13 to TRBJ1-4; perhaps TRBD1 as D (5 bases). CDR3 length equals 14 residues. Germline V gene lookup returns CDR1 PRHDT and CDR2 FYEKMQ (reference sequence). V lost 4 bases to trimming and J lost 8 bases, with 14 bases between them. This CDR3 is CASSYDRRREKLFF. The CDR3 bases are TGTGCCAGCAGCTACGACAGACGGAGAGAAAAACTGTTTTTT.